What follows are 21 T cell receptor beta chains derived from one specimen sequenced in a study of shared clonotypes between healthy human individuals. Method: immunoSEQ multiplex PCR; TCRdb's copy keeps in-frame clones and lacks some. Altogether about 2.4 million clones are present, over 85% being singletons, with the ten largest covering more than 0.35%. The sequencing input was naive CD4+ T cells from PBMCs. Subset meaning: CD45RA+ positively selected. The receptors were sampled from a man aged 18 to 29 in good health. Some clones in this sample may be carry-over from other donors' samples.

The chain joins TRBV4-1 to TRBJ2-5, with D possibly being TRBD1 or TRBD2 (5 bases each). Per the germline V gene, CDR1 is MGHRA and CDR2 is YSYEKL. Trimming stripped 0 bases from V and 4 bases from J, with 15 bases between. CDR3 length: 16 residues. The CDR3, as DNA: TGCGCCAGCAGCCAAGACCCCGGGTTTGGGGGAGAGACCCAGTACTTC. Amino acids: CASSQDPGFGGETQYF.

The CDR3 DNA reads TGTGCCACCAGCAGCCGGGGGGGAGCATCCGAGACCCAGTACTTC. Amino acids: CATSSRGGASETQYF. This rearrangement joins TRBV15 to TRBJ2-5; the match to TRBD2 covers 8 bases. This CDR3 is 15 amino acids long. The V gene's germline CDR1 is LNHNV and CDR2 YYDKDF (reference sequence). The V gene end was trimmed by 3 bases and the J gene end by 5 bases; junction bases not matched to a gene: 8.

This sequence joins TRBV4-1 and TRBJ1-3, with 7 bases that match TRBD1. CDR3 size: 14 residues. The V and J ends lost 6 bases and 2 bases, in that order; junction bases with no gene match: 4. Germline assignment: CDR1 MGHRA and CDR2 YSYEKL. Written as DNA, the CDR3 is TGCGCCAGCAGACAACAGGGGACTGGAAACACCATATATTTT. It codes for CASRQQGTGNTIYF.

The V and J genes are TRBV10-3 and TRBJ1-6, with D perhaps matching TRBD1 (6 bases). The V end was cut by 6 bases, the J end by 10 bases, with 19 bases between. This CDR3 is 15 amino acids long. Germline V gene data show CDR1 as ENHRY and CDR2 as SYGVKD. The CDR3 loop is CAIRARTENSSPLHF. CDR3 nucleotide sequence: TGTGCCATCAGGGCAAGGACAGAAAACTCCTCACCCCTCCACTTT.

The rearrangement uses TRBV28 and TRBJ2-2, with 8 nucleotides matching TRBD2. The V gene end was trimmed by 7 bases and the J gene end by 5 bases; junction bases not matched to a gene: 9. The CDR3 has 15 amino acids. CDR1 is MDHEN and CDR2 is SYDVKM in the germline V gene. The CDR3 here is CASNPSTSGTGELFF. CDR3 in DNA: TGTGCCAGCAACCCCAGTACTAGCGGTACCGGGGAGCTGTTTTTT.

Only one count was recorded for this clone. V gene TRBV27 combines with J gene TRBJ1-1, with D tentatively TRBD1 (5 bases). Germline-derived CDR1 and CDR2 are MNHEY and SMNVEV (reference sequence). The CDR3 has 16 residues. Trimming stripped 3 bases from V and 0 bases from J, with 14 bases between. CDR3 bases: TGTGCCAGCAGTTTCCAGGGTGCAGAAATGAACACTGAAGCTTTCTTT. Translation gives CASSFQGAEMNTEAFF.

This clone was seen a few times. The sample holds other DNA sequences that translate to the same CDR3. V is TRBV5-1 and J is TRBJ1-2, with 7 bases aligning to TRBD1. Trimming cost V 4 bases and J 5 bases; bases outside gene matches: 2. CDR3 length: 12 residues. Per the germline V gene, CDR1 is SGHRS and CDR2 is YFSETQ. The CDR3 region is CASSPQGYGYTF. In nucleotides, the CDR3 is TGCGCCAGCAGCCCACAGGGGTATGGCTACACCTTC.

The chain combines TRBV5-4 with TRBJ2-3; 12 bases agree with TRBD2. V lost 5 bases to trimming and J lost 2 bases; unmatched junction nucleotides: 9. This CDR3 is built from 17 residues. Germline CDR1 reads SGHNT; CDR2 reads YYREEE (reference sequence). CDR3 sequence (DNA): TGTGCCAGCAGTTCGCTCCTAGCGGGAGGGTTCACAGATACGCAGTATTTT. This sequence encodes CASSSLLAGGFTDTQYF.

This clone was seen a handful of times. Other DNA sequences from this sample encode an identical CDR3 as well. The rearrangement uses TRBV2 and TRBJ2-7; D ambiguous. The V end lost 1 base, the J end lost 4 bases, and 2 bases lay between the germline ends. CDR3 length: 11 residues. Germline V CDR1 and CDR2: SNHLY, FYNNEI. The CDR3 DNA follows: TGTGCCAGCAGTGAAGGGTACGAGCAGTACTTC. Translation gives CASSEGYEQYF.

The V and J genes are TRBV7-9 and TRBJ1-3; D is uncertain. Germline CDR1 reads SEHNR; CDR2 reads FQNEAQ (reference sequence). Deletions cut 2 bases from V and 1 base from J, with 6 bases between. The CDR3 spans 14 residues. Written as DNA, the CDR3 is TGTGCCAGCAGCTTACAGAGTTCTGGAAACACCATATATTTT. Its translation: CASSLQSSGNTIYF. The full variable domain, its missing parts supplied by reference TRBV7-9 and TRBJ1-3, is DTGVSQNPRHKITKRGQNVTFRCDPISEHNRLYWYRQTLGQGPEFLTYFQNEAQLEKSRLLSDRFSAERPKGSFSTLEIQRTEQGDSAMYLCASSLQSSGNTIYFGEGSWLTVV.

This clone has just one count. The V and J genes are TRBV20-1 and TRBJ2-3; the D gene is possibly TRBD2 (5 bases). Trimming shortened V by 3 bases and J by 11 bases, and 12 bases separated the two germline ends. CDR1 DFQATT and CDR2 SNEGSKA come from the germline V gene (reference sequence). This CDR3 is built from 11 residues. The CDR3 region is CSARDSVMQYF. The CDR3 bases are TGCAGTGCTAGGGACTCCGTCATGCAGTATTTT.

The CDR3 DNA sequence: TGTGCCAGCAGCCGAACCGGGACACCGAACACTGAAGCTTTCTTT. Its translation: CASSRTGTPNTEAFF. The V gene is TRBV7-9, the J gene TRBJ1-1; D might be TRBD1 (6 bases). Germline CDR1 reads SEHNR; CDR2 reads FQNEAQ (reference sequence). Trimming left V 5 bases short and J 1 base short, with 14 bases between. The CDR3 totals 15 residues. The full variable domain, completed using reference TRBV7-9 and TRBJ1-1, is DTGVSQNPRHKITKRGQNVTFRCDPISEHNRLYWYRQTLGQGPEFLTYFQNEAQLEKSRLLSDRFSAERPKGSFSTLEIQRTEQGDSAMYLCASSRTGTPNTEAFFGQGTRLTVV.

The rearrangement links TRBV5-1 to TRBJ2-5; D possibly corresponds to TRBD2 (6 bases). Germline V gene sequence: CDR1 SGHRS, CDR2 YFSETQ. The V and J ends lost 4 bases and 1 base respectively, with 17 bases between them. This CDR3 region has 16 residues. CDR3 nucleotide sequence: TGCGCCAGCAGCCGAGGTGGGAGGCCGACCCAAGAGACCCAGTACTTC. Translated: CASSRGGRPTQETQYF.

CDR3 coding DNA: TGTGCCAGCAGACCCCGACTAGCGGGAGGGAATGAGCAGTTCTTC. Translating gives CASRPRLAGGNEQFF. This chain links TRBV28 with TRBJ2-1, with 14 bases matching TRBD2. Losses at the gene ends were 6 bases for V and 7 bases for J; bases not matched to a gene: 5. Germline CDR1 MDHEN, CDR2 SYDVKM. The CDR3 consists of 15 residues.

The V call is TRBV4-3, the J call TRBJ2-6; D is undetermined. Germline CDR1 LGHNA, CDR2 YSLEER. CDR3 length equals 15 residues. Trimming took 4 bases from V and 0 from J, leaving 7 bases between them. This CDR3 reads CASSLRSSGANVLTF. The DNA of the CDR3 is TGCGCCAGCAGCCTCCGGAGCTCTGGGGCCAACGTCCTGACTTTC.

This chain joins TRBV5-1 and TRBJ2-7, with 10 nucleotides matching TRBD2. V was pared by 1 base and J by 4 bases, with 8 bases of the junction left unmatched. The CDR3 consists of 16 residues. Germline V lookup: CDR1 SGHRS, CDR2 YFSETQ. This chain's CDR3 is CASSLLASGSTYEQYF. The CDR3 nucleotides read TGCGCCAGCAGCTTGTTGGCTAGCGGGAGTACGTACGAGCAGTACTTC.

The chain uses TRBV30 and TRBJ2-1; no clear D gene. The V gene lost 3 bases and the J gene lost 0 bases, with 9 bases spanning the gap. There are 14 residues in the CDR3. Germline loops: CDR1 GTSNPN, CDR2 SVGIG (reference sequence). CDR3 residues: CAWRGPSSYNEQFF. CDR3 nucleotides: TGTGCCTGGAGGGGCCCGAGCTCCTACAATGAGCAGTTCTTC.

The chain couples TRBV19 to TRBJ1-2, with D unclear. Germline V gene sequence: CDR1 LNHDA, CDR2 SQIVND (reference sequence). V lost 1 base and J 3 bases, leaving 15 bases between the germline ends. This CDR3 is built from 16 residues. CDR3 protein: CASSIVNRETDYGYTF. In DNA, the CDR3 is TGTGCCAGTAGTATAGTAAATCGCGAAACCGACTATGGCTACACCTTC.

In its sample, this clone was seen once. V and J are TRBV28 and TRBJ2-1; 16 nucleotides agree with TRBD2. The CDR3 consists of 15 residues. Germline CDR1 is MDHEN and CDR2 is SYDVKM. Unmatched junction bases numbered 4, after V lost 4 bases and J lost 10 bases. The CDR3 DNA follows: TGTGCCAGCAGTTCGGGACTAGCGGGAGGGCGGGAGCAGTTCTTC. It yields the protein CASSSGLAGGREQFF.

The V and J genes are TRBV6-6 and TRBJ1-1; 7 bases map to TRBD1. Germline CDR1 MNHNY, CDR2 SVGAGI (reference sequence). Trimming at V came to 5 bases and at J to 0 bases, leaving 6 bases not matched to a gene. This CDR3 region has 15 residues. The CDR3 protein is CASSPTGWMNTEAFF. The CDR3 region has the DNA TGTGCCAGCAGTCCGACAGGGTGGATGAACACTGAAGCTTTCTTT.

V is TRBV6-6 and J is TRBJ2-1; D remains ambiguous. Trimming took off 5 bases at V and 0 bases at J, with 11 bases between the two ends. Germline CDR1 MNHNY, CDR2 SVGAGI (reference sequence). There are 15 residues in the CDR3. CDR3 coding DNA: TGTGCCAGCAGTGCGTCTAGTACCTCCTACAATGAGCAGTTCTTC. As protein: CASSASSTSYNEQFF.